Sequencing of this T cell receptor beta chain was carried out in a study of T-cell memory formation after mild COVID-19. Study background: Largely donor-specific sequence clusters came from a couple of donors.

The study, taken as a whole, reports: Clones from the second wave (peaking day 37) had unconfirmed SARS-CoV-2 specificity.

TCRdb itself ran the 5' RACE reads through MiXCR, one entry per CDR3 protein. The sample includes 35,000 to 50,000 distinct CDR3 sequences, 6% to 8.5% of them seen just once. Many counts were recorded for this clonotype. Its specificity is unknown. This clonotype was obtained from an adult who had mild COVID-19 (a few samples of this study predate the infection). Cell type and time point are not known. Material for sequencing was PBMCs or a T cell subset sorted from them (not recorded which).

The CDR3 DNA is TGCGCCAGCAGCTCTACAGGGGGTAACTATGGCTACACCTTC. It specifies CASSSTGGNYGYTF. V usage is TRBV5-1 and J usage is TRBJ1-2, with 8 bases identical to TRBD1. The V gene's germline CDR1 is SGHRS and CDR2 YFSETQ. There are 14 residues in the CDR3. The V segment lost 3 bases and the J segment 1 base; nucleotides outside the gene matches: 2.